This T cell receptor (beta chain) was sequenced in a study of neurological immune-mediated disorders. One entry per CDR3 protein, called by TCRdb with MiXCR from the 5' RACE reads. This table holds about 84,000 distinct CDR3 sequences, around 4% found once. This clonotype was found many times. Its antigen is not known. The CDR3 is 15 amino acids. V gave up 4 bases and J gave up 7 bases, with 14 bases separating them. CDR1 is SEHNR, CDR2 FQNEAQ, per germline (reference sequence). Study outcomes and limitations: The multiple sclerosis repertoire cluster was not associated with any clinical or MRI feature.

The time point is: longitudinal time-point 3. Sequencing was performed on PBMCs. The chain recombines TRBV7-9 with TRBJ1-6, with a tentative D call TRBD1 (5 bases). This receptor was taken from a woman aged 55-75 years with multiple sclerosis. CDR3 sequence: CASSSGGGWNSPLHF. CDR3 bases: TGTGCCAGCAGCTCTGGGGGGGGTTGGAATTCACCCCTCCACTTT.